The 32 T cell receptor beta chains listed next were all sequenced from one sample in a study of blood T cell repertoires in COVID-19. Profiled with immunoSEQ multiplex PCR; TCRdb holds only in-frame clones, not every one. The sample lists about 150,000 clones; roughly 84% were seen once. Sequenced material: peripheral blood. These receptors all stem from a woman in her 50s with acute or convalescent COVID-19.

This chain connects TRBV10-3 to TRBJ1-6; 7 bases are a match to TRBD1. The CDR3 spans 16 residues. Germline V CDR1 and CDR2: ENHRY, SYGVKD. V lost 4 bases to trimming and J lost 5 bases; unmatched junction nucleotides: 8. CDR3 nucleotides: TGTGCCATCAGTGGCGCAGGGGGTAGAGATAATTCACCCCTCCACTTT. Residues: CAISGAGGRDNSPLHF.

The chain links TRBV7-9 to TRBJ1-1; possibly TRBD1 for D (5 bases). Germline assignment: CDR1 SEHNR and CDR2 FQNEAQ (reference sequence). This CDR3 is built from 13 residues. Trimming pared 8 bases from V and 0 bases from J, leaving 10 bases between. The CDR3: CASGRELNTEAFF. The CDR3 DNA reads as TGTGCCAGCGGCAGGGAGCTGAACACTGAAGCTTTCTTT. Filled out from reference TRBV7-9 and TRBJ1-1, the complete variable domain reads DTGVSQNPRHKITKRGQNVTFRCDPISEHNRLYWYRQTLGQGPEFLTYFQNEAQLEKSRLLSDRFSAERPKGSFSTLEIQRTEQGDSAMYLCASGRELNTEAFFGQGTRLTVV.

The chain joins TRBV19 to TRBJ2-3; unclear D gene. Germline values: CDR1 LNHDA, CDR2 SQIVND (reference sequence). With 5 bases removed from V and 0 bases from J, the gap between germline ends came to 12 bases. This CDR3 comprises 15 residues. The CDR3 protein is CASSSRFTSTDTQYF. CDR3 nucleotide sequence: TGTGCCAGTAGTTCGCGGTTTACTAGCACAGATACGCAGTATTTT.

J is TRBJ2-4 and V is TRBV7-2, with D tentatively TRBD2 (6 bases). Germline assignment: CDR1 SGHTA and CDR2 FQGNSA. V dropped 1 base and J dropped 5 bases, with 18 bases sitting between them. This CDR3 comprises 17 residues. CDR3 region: CASSLEATGARENIQYF. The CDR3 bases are TGTGCCAGCAGCTTAGAAGCGACGGGAGCGAGGGAAAACATTCAGTACTTC.

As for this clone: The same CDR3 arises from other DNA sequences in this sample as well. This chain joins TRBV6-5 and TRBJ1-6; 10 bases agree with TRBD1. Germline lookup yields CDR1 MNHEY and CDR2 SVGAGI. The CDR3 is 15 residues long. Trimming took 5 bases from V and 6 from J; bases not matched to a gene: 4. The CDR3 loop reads CASSSRTGGNSPLHF. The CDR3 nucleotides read TGTGCCAGCAGTAGCAGGACAGGGGGTAATTCACCCCTCCACTTT.

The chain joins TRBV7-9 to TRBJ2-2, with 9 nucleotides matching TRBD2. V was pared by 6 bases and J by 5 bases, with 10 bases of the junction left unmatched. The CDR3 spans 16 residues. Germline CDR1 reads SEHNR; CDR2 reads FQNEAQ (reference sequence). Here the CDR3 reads CASRSNTGLATGELFF. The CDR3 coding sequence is TGTGCCAGCAGATCTAACACGGGACTAGCAACCGGGGAGCTGTTTTTT.

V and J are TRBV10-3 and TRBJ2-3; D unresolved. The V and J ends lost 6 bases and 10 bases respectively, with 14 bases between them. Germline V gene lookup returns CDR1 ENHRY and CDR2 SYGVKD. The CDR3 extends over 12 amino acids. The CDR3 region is CAISAARPAQYF. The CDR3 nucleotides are TGTGCCATCAGCGCCGCGCGGCCAGCGCAGTATTTT.

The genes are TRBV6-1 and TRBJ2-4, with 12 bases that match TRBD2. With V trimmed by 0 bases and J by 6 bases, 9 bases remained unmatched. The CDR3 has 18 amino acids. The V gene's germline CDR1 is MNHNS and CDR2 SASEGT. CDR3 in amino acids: CASSEAGLAGGYGNIQYF. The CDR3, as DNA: TGTGCCAGCAGTGAAGCCGGGCTAGCGGGGGGGTATGGAAACATTCAGTACTTC.

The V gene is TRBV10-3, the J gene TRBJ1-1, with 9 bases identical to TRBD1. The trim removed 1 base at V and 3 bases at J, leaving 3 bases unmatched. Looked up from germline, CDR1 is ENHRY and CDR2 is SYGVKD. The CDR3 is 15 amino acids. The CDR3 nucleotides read TGTGCCATCAGTGAGTTAGGACAGGGGCACACTGAAGCTTTCTTT. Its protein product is CAISELGQGHTEAFF.

The CDR3 bases are TGTGCCAGCAGCCAGAGCAGGGAGGGGCCCCAGCATTTT. This gives the protein CASSQSREGPQHF. The J gene is TRBJ1-5, the V gene TRBV3-1 (or the pseudogene TRBV3-2), with a tentative D call TRBD1 (5 bases). The CDR3 extends over 13 amino acids. The V end was cut by 3 bases, the J end by 9 bases, with 12 bases between. From germline, CDR1 is LGHDT and CDR2 YNNKEL (reference sequence).

In DNA, the CDR3 is TGTGCCATCAGCCAGACAGGTTTCTCCTACGAGCAGTACTTC. Its protein is CAISQTGFSYEQYF. The chain combines TRBV10-3 with TRBJ2-7, with D tentatively TRBD1 (6 bases). The CDR3 has 14 residues. The V gene's germline CDR1 is ENHRY and CDR2 SYGVKD. Trimming removed 6 bases from V and 0 bases from J, with 12 bases in between.

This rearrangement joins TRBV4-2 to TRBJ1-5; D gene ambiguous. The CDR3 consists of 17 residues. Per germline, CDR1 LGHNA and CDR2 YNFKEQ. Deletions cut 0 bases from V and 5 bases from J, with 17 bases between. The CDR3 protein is CASSQEAGTNQYQPQHF. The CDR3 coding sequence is TGTGCCAGCAGCCAAGAAGCGGGTACGAACCAATATCAGCCCCAGCATTTT.

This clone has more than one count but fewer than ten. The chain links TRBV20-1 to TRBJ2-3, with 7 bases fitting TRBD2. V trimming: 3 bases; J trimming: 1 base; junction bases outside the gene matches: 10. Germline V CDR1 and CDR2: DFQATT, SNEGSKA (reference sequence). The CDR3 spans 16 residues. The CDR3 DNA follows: TGCAGTGCTAGTTTGGGAGGGCCCCTTCGCACAGATACGCAGTATTTT. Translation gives CSASLGGPLRTDTQYF.

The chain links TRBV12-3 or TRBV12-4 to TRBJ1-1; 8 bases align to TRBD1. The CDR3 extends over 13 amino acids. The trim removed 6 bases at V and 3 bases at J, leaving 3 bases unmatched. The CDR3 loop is CASRQGVYTEAFF. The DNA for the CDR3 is TGTGCCAGCAGACAGGGGGTTTACACTGAAGCTTTCTTT.

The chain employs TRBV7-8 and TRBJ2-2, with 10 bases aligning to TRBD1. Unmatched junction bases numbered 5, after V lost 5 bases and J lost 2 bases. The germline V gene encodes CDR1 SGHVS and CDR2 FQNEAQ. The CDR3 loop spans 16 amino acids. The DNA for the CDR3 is TGTGCCAGCAGCCCCCGGACAGGGGGTAACACCGGGGAGCTGTTTTTT. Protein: CASSPRTGGNTGELFF.

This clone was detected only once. In DNA, the CDR3 is TGCAGTGCTAGTGGCCGAGCTAGCGGCCCCTACGAGCAGTACTTC. It is translated as CSASGRASGPYEQYF. This sequence joins TRBV20-1 and TRBJ2-7; 7 bases match TRBD2. The CDR3 sequence is 15 residues long. In germline, CDR1 is DFQATT, CDR2 SNEGSKA (reference sequence). Unmatched junction bases numbered 10, after V lost 3 bases and J lost 2 bases.

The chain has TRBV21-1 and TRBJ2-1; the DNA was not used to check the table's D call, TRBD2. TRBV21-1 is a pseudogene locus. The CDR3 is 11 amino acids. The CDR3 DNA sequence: TGTGCCAGCGCCGGGGGCAATGAGCAGTTCTTC. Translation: CASAGGNEQFF.

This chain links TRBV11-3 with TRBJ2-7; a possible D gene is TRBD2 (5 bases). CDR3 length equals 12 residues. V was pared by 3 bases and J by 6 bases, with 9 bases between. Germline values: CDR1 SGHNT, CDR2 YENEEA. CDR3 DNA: TGTGCCAGCAGCTTTATAGGAGGCGAGCAGTACTTC. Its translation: CASSFIGGEQYF.

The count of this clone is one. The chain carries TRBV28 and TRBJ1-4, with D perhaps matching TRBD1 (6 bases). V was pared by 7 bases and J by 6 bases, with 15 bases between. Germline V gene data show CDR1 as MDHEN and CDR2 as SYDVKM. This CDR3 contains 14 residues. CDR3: CASNVAGADEKLFF. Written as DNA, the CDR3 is TGTGCCAGCAACGTTGCGGGGGCAGATGAAAAACTGTTTTTT.

This CDR3 is CASSSRPDRAEKLFF. In DNA form, the CDR3 reads TGTGCCAGCAGCTCCCGTCCGGACAGGGCCGAAAAACTGTTTTTT. This sequence joins TRBV5-6 and TRBJ1-4; 8 bases line up with TRBD1. Germline-derived CDR1 and CDR2 are SGHDT and YYEEEE. The CDR3 contains 15 residues. The V gene end was trimmed by 3 bases and the J gene end by 8 bases; junction bases not matched to a gene: 9.

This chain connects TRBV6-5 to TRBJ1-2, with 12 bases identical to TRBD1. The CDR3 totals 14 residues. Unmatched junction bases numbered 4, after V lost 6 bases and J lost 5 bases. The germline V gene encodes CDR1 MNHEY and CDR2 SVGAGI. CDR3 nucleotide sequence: TGTGCCAGCAGGGTGGGACAGGGGGCGTATGGCTACACCTTC. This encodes CASRVGQGAYGYTF.

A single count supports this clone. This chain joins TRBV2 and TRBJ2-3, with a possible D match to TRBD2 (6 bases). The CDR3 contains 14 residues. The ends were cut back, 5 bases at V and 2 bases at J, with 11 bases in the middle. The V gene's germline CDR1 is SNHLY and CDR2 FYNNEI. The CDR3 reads CASSTTSITDTQYF. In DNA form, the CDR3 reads TGTGCCAGCAGTACAACTAGCATCACAGATACGCAGTATTTT. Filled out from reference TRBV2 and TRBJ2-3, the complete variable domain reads EPEVTQTPSHQVTQMGQEVILRCVPISNHLYFYWYRQILGQKVEFLVSFYNNEISEKSEIFDDQFSVERPDGSNFTLKIRSTKLEDSAMYFCASSTTSITDTQYFGPGTRLTVL.

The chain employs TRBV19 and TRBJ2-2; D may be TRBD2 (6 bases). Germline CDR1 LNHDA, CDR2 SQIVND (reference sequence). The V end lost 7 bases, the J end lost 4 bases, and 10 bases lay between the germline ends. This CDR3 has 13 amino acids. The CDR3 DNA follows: TGTGCCAGTATGGACTACTTCACCGGGGAGCTGTTTTTT. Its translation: CASMDYFTGELFF.

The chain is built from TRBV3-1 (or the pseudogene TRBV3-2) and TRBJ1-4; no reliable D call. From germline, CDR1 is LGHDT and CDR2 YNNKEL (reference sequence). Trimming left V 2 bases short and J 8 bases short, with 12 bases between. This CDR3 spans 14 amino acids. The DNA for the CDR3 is TGTGCCAGCAGCCAAAGGAGCCTTGGGGAAAAACTGTTTTTT. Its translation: CASSQRSLGEKLFF.

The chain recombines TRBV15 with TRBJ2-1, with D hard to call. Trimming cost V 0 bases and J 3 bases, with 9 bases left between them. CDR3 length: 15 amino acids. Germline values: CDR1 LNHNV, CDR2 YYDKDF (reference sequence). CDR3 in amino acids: CATSRDPENYNEQFF. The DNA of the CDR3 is TGTGCCACCAGCAGAGATCCGGAGAACTACAATGAGCAGTTCTTC.

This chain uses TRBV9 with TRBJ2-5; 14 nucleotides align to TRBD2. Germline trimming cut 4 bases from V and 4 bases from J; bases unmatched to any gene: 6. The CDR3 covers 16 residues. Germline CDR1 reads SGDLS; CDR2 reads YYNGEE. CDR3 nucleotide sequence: TGTGCCAGCAGCCTGGGACTAGCGGGAGCGGGAGAGACCCAGTACTTC. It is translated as CASSLGLAGAGETQYF.

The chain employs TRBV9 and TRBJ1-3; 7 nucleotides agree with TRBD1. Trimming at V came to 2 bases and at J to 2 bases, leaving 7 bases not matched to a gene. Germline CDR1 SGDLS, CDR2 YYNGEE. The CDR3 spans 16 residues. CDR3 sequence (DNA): TGTGCCAGCAGCGTGACGACCGGGACAGCTGGAAACACCATATATTTT. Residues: CASSVTTGTAGNTIYF.

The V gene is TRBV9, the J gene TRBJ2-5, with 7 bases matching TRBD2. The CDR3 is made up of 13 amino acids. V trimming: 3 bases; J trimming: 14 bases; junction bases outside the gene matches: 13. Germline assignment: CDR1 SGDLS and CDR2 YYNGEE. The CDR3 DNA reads TGTGCCAGCAGCGCGGGGGGAAGAGCGGGTGCCTACTTC. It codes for CASSAGGRAGAYF.

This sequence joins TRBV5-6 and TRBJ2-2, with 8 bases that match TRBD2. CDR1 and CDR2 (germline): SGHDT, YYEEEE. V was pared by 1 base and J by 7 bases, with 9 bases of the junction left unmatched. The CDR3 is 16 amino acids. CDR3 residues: CASSLRTGGQFGELFF. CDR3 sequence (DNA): TGTGCCAGCAGCTTGAGAACGGGAGGGCAATTCGGGGAGCTGTTTTTT.

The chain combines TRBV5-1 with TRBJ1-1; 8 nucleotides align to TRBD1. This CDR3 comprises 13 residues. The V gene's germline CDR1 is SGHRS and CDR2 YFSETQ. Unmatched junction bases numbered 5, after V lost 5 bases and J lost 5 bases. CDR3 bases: TGCGCCAGCAGGGAGACAGGGGAAACTGAAGCTTTCTTT. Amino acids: CASRETGETEAFF.

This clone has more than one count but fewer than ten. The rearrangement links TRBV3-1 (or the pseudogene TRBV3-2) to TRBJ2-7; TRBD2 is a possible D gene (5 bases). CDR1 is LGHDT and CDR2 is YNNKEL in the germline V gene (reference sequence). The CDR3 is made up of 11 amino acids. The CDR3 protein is CALSGTYEQYF. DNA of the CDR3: TGTGCTCTCAGCGGTACCTACGAGCAGTACTTC.

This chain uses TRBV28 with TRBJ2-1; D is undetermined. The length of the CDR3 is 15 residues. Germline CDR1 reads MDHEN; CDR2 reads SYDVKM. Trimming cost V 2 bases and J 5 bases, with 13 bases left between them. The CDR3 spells CASSLTARWDNEQFF. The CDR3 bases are TGTGCCAGCAGTTTAACGGCTAGATGGGACAATGAGCAGTTCTTC.